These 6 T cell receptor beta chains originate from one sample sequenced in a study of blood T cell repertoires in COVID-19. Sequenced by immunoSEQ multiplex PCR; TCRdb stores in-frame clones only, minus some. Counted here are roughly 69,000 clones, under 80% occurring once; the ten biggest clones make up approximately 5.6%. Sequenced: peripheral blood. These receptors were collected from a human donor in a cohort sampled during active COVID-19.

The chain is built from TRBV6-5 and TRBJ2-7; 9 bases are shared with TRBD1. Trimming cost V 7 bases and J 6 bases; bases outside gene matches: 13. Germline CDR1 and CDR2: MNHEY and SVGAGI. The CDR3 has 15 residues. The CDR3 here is CASIGVGTGGLEQYF. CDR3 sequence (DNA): TGTGCCAGCATCGGAGTTGGAACAGGGGGCCTCGAGCAGTACTTC.

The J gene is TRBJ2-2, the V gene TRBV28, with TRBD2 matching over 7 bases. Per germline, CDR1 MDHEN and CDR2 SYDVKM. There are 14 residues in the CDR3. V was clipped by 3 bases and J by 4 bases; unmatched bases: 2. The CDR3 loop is CASSFSGGTGELFF. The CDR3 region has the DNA TGTGCCAGCAGTTTTTCGGGGGGCACCGGGGAGCTGTTTTTT.

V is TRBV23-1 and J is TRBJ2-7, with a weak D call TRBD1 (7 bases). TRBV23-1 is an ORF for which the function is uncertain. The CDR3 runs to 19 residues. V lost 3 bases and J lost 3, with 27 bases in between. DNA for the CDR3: TGCGCCAGCAGTCATATCGGGACACAACTCCAGGGGGGTGACTACGAGCAGTACTTC. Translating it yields CASSHIGTQLQGGDYEQYF.

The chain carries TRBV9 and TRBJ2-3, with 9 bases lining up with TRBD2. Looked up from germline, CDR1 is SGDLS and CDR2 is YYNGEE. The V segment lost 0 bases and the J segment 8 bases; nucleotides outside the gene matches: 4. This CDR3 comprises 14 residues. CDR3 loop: CASSVATSGGTQYF. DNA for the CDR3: TGTGCCAGCAGCGTAGCGACTAGCGGTGGTACGCAGTATTTT.

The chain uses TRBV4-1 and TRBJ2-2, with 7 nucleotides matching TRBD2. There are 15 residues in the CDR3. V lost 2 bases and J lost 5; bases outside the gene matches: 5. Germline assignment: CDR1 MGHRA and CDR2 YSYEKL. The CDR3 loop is CASSQIDGGTGELFF. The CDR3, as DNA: TGCGCCAGCAGCCAAATCGACGGGGGGACCGGGGAGCTGTTTTTT.

The CDR3: CASSLQGLGELFF. CDR3 DNA: TGTGCCAGCAGCTTGCAGGGTTTGGGGGAGCTGTTTTTT. V and J are TRBV11-2 and TRBJ2-2; tentative D call: TRBD1 (5 bases). Trimming removed 3 bases from V and 8 bases from J, with 10 bases in between. CDR1 is SGHAT, CDR2 FQNNGV, per germline. The CDR3 consists of 13 residues.